The T cell receptor (beta chain) described here comes from a study of identical twins. V was clipped by 6 bases and J by 4 bases; unmatched bases: 6. Germline V gene sequence: CDR1 MNHNS, CDR2 SASEGT. The CDR3 contains 15 residues. TCRdb reanalysed the 5' RACE reads using MiXCR and keeps one entry per CDR3 protein. This table holds 430,000 or so distinct CDR3 sequences, approximately 24% found once. The sample also formed part of further work on T cells expressing NK-cell markers.

This receptor was taken from a woman aged 18-29 years in good health. The chain joins TRBV6-1 to TRBJ2-1; 10 nucleotides match TRBD1. Source material: CD4+ T cells sorted from blood. The CDR3 reads CASRSSGQGYNEQFF. CDR3 nucleotides: TGTGCCAGCAGATCTTCGGGACAGGGGTACAATGAGCAGTTCTTC.